The clone carrying this TCR beta chain was counted at least ten times. The sample comes from a study of regulatory T cells in long-lasting Graves disease. Study background: Over 5 years of antithyroid drugs plus positive TSH receptor antibodies defined persistent Graves' disease.

The TCR beta library used iRepertoire HTBI primers with Arm-PCR amplification of CDR3. TCRdb independently ran MiXCR on the multiplex PCR reads; one entry per CDR3 protein. This sample has a few hundred thousand distinct CDR3 sequences, with 23% found just once. Indicated time point: persistent/refractory GD, antithyroid drugs over 5 years with positive TRAb. RNA from PBMCs was the source of the TCR library. The V gene's germline CDR1 is MDHEN and CDR2 SYDVKM. This CDR3 spans 15 amino acids. Trimming cost V 4 bases and J 1 base, with 12 bases left between them. This sequence joins TRBV28 and TRBJ2-3; D may be TRBD2 (6 bases). Sequencing used peripheral blood mononuclear cells (PBMCs), obtained when the disease was refractory, from a patient treated with antithyroid drugs. The receptor was derived from a female donor with Graves disease. CDR3 residues: CASSSSGSGTDTQYF. CDR3 sequence (DNA): TGTGCCAGCAGTTCTTCCGGGAGTGGCACAGATACGCAGTATTTT.